The 31 T cell receptor beta chains below were found in one sample sequenced in a study of T cell responses to AZD1222 COVID-19 vaccine. Generated by immunoSEQ multiplex PCR, the TCRdb table keeps only in-frame clones and is missing some. The sample contains 120,000 or so clones, about 92% of which appear only once. Sequenced here: peripheral blood, sampled on day 0 of AZD1222 vaccination. The source of these receptors is an adult in good health.

The V call is TRBV21-1, the J call TRBJ1-6. TRBV21-1 is assigned pseudogene status. The CDR3 extends over 11 amino acids. This CDR3 is CATGKRPPLHF. As DNA, the CDR3 is TGTGCCACGGGGAAAAGGCCACCCCTCCACTTT.

The chain joins TRBV29-1 to TRBJ1-2; D ambiguous. Germline CDR1 is SQVTM and CDR2 is ANQGSEA. V lost 4 bases to trimming and J lost 7 bases, with 13 bases between them. The CDR3 runs to 12 residues. The CDR3 region has the DNA TGCAGCGTTGTAGCGGGGTCTCTTGGCTACACCTTC. Amino acid sequence: CSVVAGSLGYTF.

The chain uses TRBV11-3 and TRBJ2-1, with a possible D match to TRBD2 (5 bases). V lost 2 bases, J lost 0 bases, and 8 bases lay in between. Germline lookup yields CDR1 SGHNT and CDR2 YENEEA. This CDR3 comprises 15 residues. The CDR3 loop is CASSLNAGSYNEQFF. The DNA for the CDR3 is TGTGCCAGCAGCTTAAACGCGGGCTCCTACAATGAGCAGTTCTTC.

The gene calls are TRBV10-3 and TRBJ2-1; D possibly corresponds to TRBD2 (6 bases). V was pared by 7 bases and J by 4 bases, with 20 bases between. This CDR3 region has 16 residues. Germline values: CDR1 ENHRY, CDR2 SYGVKD. The CDR3 reads CAITAKQGAGYNEQFF. CDR3 bases: TGTGCCATCACCGCAAAGCAAGGAGCGGGTTACAATGAGCAGTTCTTC.

This sequence joins TRBV18 and TRBJ2-2, with D possibly matching TRBD1 (7 bases). V was clipped by 2 bases and J by 5 bases, with 12 bases between them. Germline V gene lookup returns CDR1 KGHSH and CDR2 LQKENI. The CDR3 runs 15 residues. CDR3 sequence reads: CASSPLQGRTGELFF. In nucleotides, the CDR3 is TGTGCCAGCTCACCATTACAGGGGAGGACCGGGGAGCTGTTTTTT.

The chain links TRBV27 to TRBJ2-3; 7 bases line up with TRBD2. The CDR3 extends over 12 amino acids. Germline lookup yields CDR1 MNHEY and CDR2 SMNVEV (reference sequence). Losses at the gene ends were 5 bases for V and 6 bases for J; bases not matched to a gene: 2. The CDR3, as DNA: TGTGCCAGCAGTACTAGCGACGATACGCAGTATTTT. Its protein product is CASSTSDDTQYF.

The chain uses TRBV11-2 and TRBJ2-7, with unresolved D. CDR1 and CDR2 (germline): SGHAT, FQNNGV. This CDR3 has 11 residues. The V end lost 3 bases, the J end lost 3 bases, and 3 bases lay between the germline ends. CDR3 nucleotides: TGTGCCAGCAGCTTTTACTACGAGCAGTACTTC. Encoded protein: CASSFYYEQYF.

The rearrangement joins TRBV6-6 to TRBJ2-7; 9 nucleotides match TRBD1. With V trimmed by 11 bases and J by 3 bases, 11 bases remained unmatched. The CDR3 consists of 14 residues. Germline V gives CDR1 MNHNY, CDR2 SVGAGI (reference sequence). CDR3 in amino acids: CACSRGTGNYEQYF. CDR3 sequence (DNA): TGTGCCTGTTCGCGGGGGACAGGGAACTACGAGCAGTACTTC.

The chain employs TRBV5-1 and TRBJ2-1; D is perhaps TRBD2 (6 bases). This CDR3 spans 17 amino acids. Deletions cut 1 base from V and 8 bases from J, with 22 bases between. Germline CDR1 reads SGHRS; CDR2 reads YFSETQ. The CDR3 coding sequence is TGCGCCAGCAGCTTGATTGTGGGAGGACCCTTGGGGCATGAGCAGTTCTTC. Translating gives CASSLIVGGPLGHEQFF.

The rearrangement links TRBV5-1 to TRBJ1-2; 9 bases align to TRBD1. Germline CDR1 is SGHRS and CDR2 is YFSETQ. The V and J ends lost 0 bases and 7 bases, in that order; junction bases with no gene match: 7. The CDR3 extends over 15 amino acids. CDR3 sequence reads: CASSLDGGQGSGYTF. The CDR3 bases are TGCGCCAGCAGCTTGGATGGGGGACAGGGCTCTGGCTACACCTTC.

V is TRBV18 and J is TRBJ1-1; tentative D call: TRBD1 (5 bases). The CDR3 has 13 amino acids. Deletions cut 4 bases from V and 8 bases from J, with 14 bases between. In germline, CDR1 is KGHSH, CDR2 LQKENI. CDR3 sequence reads: CASSLAGTEEAFF. CDR3 sequence (DNA): TGTGCCAGCTCACTGGCCGGGACCGAGGAAGCTTTCTTT.

This chain joins TRBV28 and TRBJ2-7; TRBD2 matches 9 bases. The J segment lost 5 bases and the V segment lost 0 bases, leaving 14 bases of the junction unmatched. CDR3 length: 18 amino acids. The germline gives CDR1 MDHEN, CDR2 SYDVKM. The CDR3 is CASSLWFLTSGIPNEQYF. CDR3 in DNA: TGTGCCAGCAGTTTATGGTTTCTGACTAGCGGTATACCCAACGAGCAGTACTTC.

This clone has just one count. The chain couples TRBV5-6 to TRBJ1-2; possible D gene TRBD1, 5 bases. V lost 1 base, J lost 7 bases, and 11 bases lay in between. The germline gives CDR1 SGHDT, CDR2 YYEEEE. This CDR3 has 13 residues. The CDR3 is CASSLSAGLGYTF. DNA of the CDR3: TGTGCCAGCAGCTTGAGTGCAGGGCTTGGCTACACCTTC.

The genes are TRBV6-6 and TRBJ2-7; TRBD1 agrees at 7 bases. The CDR3 spans 14 residues. Looked up from germline, CDR1 is MNHNY and CDR2 is SVGAGI (reference sequence). The V segment lost 6 bases and the J segment 2 bases; nucleotides outside the gene matches: 7. This chain's CDR3 is CASRGGQVTYEQYF. CDR3 sequence (DNA): TGTGCCAGCAGGGGCGGACAGGTCACCTACGAGCAGTACTTC.

This chain links TRBV9 with TRBJ2-7; 9 bases are a match to TRBD2. The V and J ends lost 0 bases and 6 bases, in that order; junction bases with no gene match: 4. Germline CDR1 SGDLS, CDR2 YYNGEE. This CDR3 spans 14 amino acids. CDR3 region: CASSVGGRASEQYF. CDR3 DNA: TGTGCCAGCAGCGTAGGCGGGAGGGCCTCCGAGCAGTACTTC.

The chain is built from TRBV7-9 and TRBJ2-7; 10 nucleotides align to TRBD1. The CDR3 runs 14 residues. V shed 5 bases, J shed 6 bases, and the junction held 7 bases outside the gene matches. Germline values: CDR1 SEHNR, CDR2 FQNEAQ (reference sequence). CDR3: CASSKKGQGSEQYF. The CDR3 DNA reads TGTGCCAGCAGCAAGAAGGGACAGGGGTCCGAGCAGTACTTC.

V is TRBV24-1 and J is TRBJ2-5, with TRBD1 identical over 7 bases. This CDR3 comprises 16 residues. Germline V gene data show CDR1 as KGHDR and CDR2 as SFDVKD. With V trimmed by 4 bases and J by 1 base, 8 bases remained unmatched. The CDR3 nucleotides read TGTGCCACCAGTGACACCGGGACAGAGGGCCAAGAGACCCAGTACTTC. Translated, it gives CATSDTGTEGQETQYF.

The V call is TRBV5-1, the J call TRBJ1-1, with 7 bases identical to TRBD1. There are 15 residues in the CDR3. V was pared by 4 bases and J by 1 base, with 7 bases of the junction left unmatched. Germline V gives CDR1 SGHRS, CDR2 YFSETQ. In DNA form, the CDR3 reads TGCGCCAGCAGCGGGACGACAGGGACGAACACTGAAGCTTTCTTT. Translated, it gives CASSGTTGTNTEAFF. The complete variable domain, with remaining parts taken from reference TRBV5-1 and TRBJ1-1, reads KAGVTQTPRYLIKTRGQQVTLSCSPISGHRSVSWYQQTPGQGLQFLFEYFSETQRNKGNFPGRFSGRQFSNSRSEMNVSTLELGDSALYLCASSGTTGTNTEAFFGQGTRLTVV.

This chain connects TRBV6-6 to TRBJ1-6; no clear D gene. Trimming stripped 11 bases from V and 6 bases from J, with 8 bases between. The CDR3 loop spans 11 amino acids. The germline V gene has CDR1 MNHNY and CDR2 SVGAGI (reference sequence). The chain's CDR3 is CAVIRNSPLHF. The DNA for the CDR3 is TGTGCCGTGATTCGTAATTCACCCCTCCACTTT.

The chain carries TRBV28 and TRBJ1-5; perhaps TRBD1 as D (5 bases). This CDR3 region has 15 residues. Trimming stripped 6 bases from V and 3 bases from J, with 15 bases between. Germline V CDR1 and CDR2: MDHEN, SYDVKM. CDR3 DNA: TGTGCCAGCAGCAGACGGGACGGGCTCAATCAGCCCCAGCATTTT. Encoded protein: CASSRRDGLNQPQHF.

In its sample, this clone was seen once. The J gene is TRBJ2-7, the V gene TRBV5-4; 12 bases are a match to TRBD1. Per germline, CDR1 SGHNT and CDR2 YYREEE (reference sequence). V dropped 4 bases and J dropped 4; count of bases not matched to a gene: 6. The CDR3 length is 15 residues. This chain's CDR3 is CASSGPGQGAYEQYF. DNA of the CDR3: TGTGCCAGCAGCGGCCCGGGACAGGGGGCTTACGAGCAGTACTTC.

The genes are TRBV28 and TRBJ2-7, with D tentatively TRBD2 (5 bases). The length of the CDR3 is 13 residues. With 8 bases removed from V and 6 bases from J, the gap between germline ends came to 17 bases. The germline V gene has CDR1 MDHEN and CDR2 SYDVKM. CDR3 sequence: CASSGPGVREQYF. The CDR3 DNA sequence: TGTGCCAGCTCAGGCCCCGGGGTTCGCGAGCAGTACTTC.

The chain couples TRBV7-9 to TRBJ2-3, with no clear D. This CDR3 has 12 amino acids. V was pared by 6 bases and J by 6 bases, with 10 bases between. Per germline, CDR1 SEHNR and CDR2 FQNEAQ (reference sequence). CDR3 protein: CASSPTADTQYF. The CDR3 DNA follows: TGTGCCAGCAGTCCCACGGCCGATACGCAGTATTTT.

The V and J genes are TRBV7-3 and TRBJ1-1; D is ambiguous. Germline CDR1 SGHTA, CDR2 FQGTGA. The V end lost 5 bases, the J end lost 7 bases, and 20 bases lay between the germline ends. The CDR3 runs 15 residues. CDR3 DNA sequence: TGTGCCAGCAGCGTCGACGAAGGCCTACCTATTGAAGCTTTCTTT. Its protein product is CASSVDEGLPIEAFF. The full variable domain, completed using reference TRBV7-3 and TRBJ1-1, is GAGVSQTPSNKVTEKGKYVELRCDPISGHTALYWYRQSLGQGPEFLIYFQGTGAADDSGLPNDRFFAVRPEGSVSTLKIQRTERGDSAVYLCASSVDEGLPIEAFFGQGTRLTVV.

V is TRBV6-2 or TRBV6-3 and J is TRBJ2-1; D possibly uses TRBD1 or TRBD2 (5 bases each). This CDR3 spans 14 amino acids. CDR1 MNHEY and CDR2 SVGEGT come from the germline V gene. Trimming cost V 0 bases and J 3 bases, with 6 bases left between them. Written as DNA, the CDR3 is TGTGCCAGCAGTTACTCGGGGGACTACAATGAGCAGTTCTTC. It yields the protein CASSYSGDYNEQFF.

The chain combines TRBV27 with TRBJ2-7; 9 bases match TRBD1. CDR3 length equals 16 residues. V gave up 5 bases and J gave up 3 bases; unmatched junction bases: 11. Per the germline V gene, CDR1 is MNHEY and CDR2 is SMNVEV (reference sequence). CDR3 residues: CASSPGTGPTFYEQYF. The CDR3 DNA sequence: TGTGCCAGCAGTCCCGGGACAGGGCCCACTTTCTACGAGCAGTACTTC.

V usage is TRBV7-9 and J usage is TRBJ1-1; D gene unclear. This CDR3 is built from 13 residues. The germline V and J ends were trimmed by 2 bases and 0 bases, with 4 bases remaining between them. The germline gives CDR1 SEHNR, CDR2 FQNEAQ (reference sequence). The CDR3 sequence: CASSLSLNTEAFF. The CDR3 region has the DNA TGTGCCAGCAGCTTAAGCCTGAACACTGAAGCTTTCTTT.

The CDR3, as DNA: TGTGCCAGCAGCCAGTTCTACGAGCAGTACTTC. It is translated as CASSQFYEQYF. The chain couples TRBV3-1 (or the pseudogene TRBV3-2) to TRBJ2-7, with no clear D. CDR3 size: 11 residues. Between the trimmed V and J ends, which lost 3 bases and 3 bases, there was a span of 3 bases. Germline V gives CDR1 LGHDT, CDR2 YNNKEL (reference sequence).

The rearrangement uses TRBV28 and TRBJ2-5, with 11 bases fitting TRBD2. J was trimmed by 4 bases and V by 5 bases; bases with no gene match: 9. Germline V gives CDR1 MDHEN, CDR2 SYDVKM. This CDR3 comprises 16 residues. The CDR3 region has the DNA TGTGCCAGCAGTCTACTTCCTAGCGGGAGGATAGAGACCCAGTACTTC. Its protein is CASSLLPSGRIETQYF.

The V call is TRBV28, the J call TRBJ1-5, with D perhaps matching TRBD1 (5 bases). V gave up 3 bases and J gave up 4 bases, with 16 bases separating them. The germline V gene encodes CDR1 MDHEN and CDR2 SYDVKM. The CDR3 has 16 amino acids. The chain's CDR3 is CASSFYRRVGNQPQHF. The CDR3 DNA sequence: TGTGCCAGCAGTTTTTACAGGCGTGTCGGGAATCAGCCCCAGCATTTT.

The chain links TRBV5-5 to TRBJ1-1; 9 positions agree with TRBD1. Germline trimming cut 0 bases from V and 4 bases from J; bases unmatched to any gene: 7. Germline CDR1 is SGHKS and CDR2 is YYEKEE (reference sequence). This CDR3 is 16 amino acids long. Here the CDR3 DNA reads TGTGCCAGCAGCTTGGCCTCACAGGGGGCTGGCACTGAAGCTTTCTTT. Protein product: CASSLASQGAGTEAFF. Full variable domain (outside the CDR3, taken from reference TRBV5-5 and TRBJ1-1): DAGVTQSPTHLIKTRGQQVTLRCSPISGHKSVSWYQQVLGQGPQFIFQYYEKEERGRGNFPDRFSARQFPNYSSELNVNALLLGDSALYLCASSLASQGAGTEAFFGQGTRLTVV.